The 19 T cell receptor beta chains presented below share a single source sample, sequenced in a study of T cell clones after liver transplantation (dated by TCRdb to between 2018 and 2021). Libraries were prepared through the immunoSEQ multiplex PCR assay. TCRdb obtained this table from immuneACCESS and retained in-frame rearrangements with V and J assigned. These tables miss some clones; where compared with another copy, unresolved V genes account for less than half of the shortfall, and the remainder is unexplained. The sample yields roughly 50,000 clones; approximately 84% were counted once. Over 7% of the sample goes to the ten largest clones. The meaning of the sample's time point label: pre-transplant. The material sequenced was CD4+ T cells from blood, taken before liver transplant. Every receptor here comes from a human donor who received a liver transplant.

This sequence joins TRBV7-2 and TRBJ2-7, with 9 bases lining up with TRBD1. The CDR3 extends over 16 amino acids. CDR1 and CDR2 (germline): SGHTA, FQGNSA. Germline trimming cut 5 bases from V and 2 bases from J; bases unmatched to any gene: 10. CDR3 loop: CASSRTGTGWAYEQYF. CDR3 coding DNA: TGTGCCAGCAGCCGTACCGGGACAGGGTGGGCCTACGAGCAGTACTTC. The whole variable domain, remainder taken from reference TRBV7-2 and TRBJ2-7, is GAGVSQSPSNKVTEKGKDVELRCDPISGHTALYWYRQSLGQGLEFLIYFQGNSAPDKSGLPSDRFSAERTGGSVSTLTIQRTQQEDSAVYLCASSRTGTGWAYEQYFGPGTRLTVT.

The rearrangement links TRBV4-3 to TRBJ2-1; D call uncertain. Germline CDR1 is LGHNA and CDR2 is YSLEER. Trimming removed 0 bases from V and 10 bases from J, with 16 bases in between. The CDR3 contains 15 residues. CDR3 bases: TGCGCCAGCAGCCAAGAAGGTTCACAGACCGGGGAGCAGTTCTTC. Translation gives CASSQEGSQTGEQFF.

The genes are TRBV18 and TRBJ2-7; TRBD2 agrees at 8 bases. The CDR3 is 18 amino acids. V was clipped by 1 base and J by 2 bases; unmatched bases: 13. Germline V lookup: CDR1 KGHSH, CDR2 LQKENI. This CDR3 reads CASSPRAGGHPEAYEQYF. Written as DNA, the CDR3 is TGTGCCAGCTCACCACGCGCGGGAGGACATCCTGAGGCCTACGAGCAGTACTTC.

This clone appeared a single time. The chain uses TRBV5-4 and TRBJ1-1, with D maybe TRBD1 (6 bases). CDR1 and CDR2 (germline): SGHNT, YYREEE (reference sequence). Deletions cut 0 bases from V and 13 bases from J, with 13 bases between. This CDR3 has 12 residues. CDR3 amino acids: CASSLGGQSLFF. The DNA of the CDR3 is TGTGCCAGCAGCTTGGGCGGACAGTCGCTTTTCTTT.

The chain recombines TRBV11-1 with TRBJ2-1; 11 bases are shared with TRBD1. The V and J ends lost 5 bases and 9 bases, in that order; junction bases with no gene match: 9. The germline V gene has CDR1 SGHAT and CDR2 FQDESV (reference sequence). The CDR3 length is 15 residues. The CDR3 nucleotides read TGTGCCAGCAGCCCCAGGGACAGGGGGTTAGTTGAGCAGTTCTTC. Translated: CASSPRDRGLVEQFF.

The rearrangement links TRBV4-2 to TRBJ1-1; TRBD1 is a possible D gene (6 bases). This CDR3 region has 18 residues. Germline CDR1 reads LGHNA; CDR2 reads YNFKEQ. Trimming pared 3 bases from V and 1 base from J, leaving 21 bases between. The CDR3 spells CASSHRNQPQGGNTEAFF. The CDR3 DNA sequence: TGTGCCAGCAGCCACCGAAACCAACCACAGGGAGGGAACACTGAAGCTTTCTTT.

The V gene is TRBV4-3, the J gene TRBJ1-4; 7 positions match TRBD1. CDR1 and CDR2 (germline): LGHNA, YSLEER. Germline trimming cut 0 bases from V and 0 bases from J; bases unmatched to any gene: 4. CDR3 length: 17 residues. The CDR3 sequence is CASSQDWGTATNEKLFF. The CDR3 DNA sequence: TGCGCCAGCAGCCAAGATTGGGGGACAGCAACTAATGAAAAACTGTTTTTT.

This clone was observed a single time. The chain couples TRBV4-3 to TRBJ2-3, with 8 bases aligning to TRBD1. Germline V gives CDR1 LGHNA, CDR2 YSLEER. Trimming at V came to 1 base and at J to 5 bases, leaving 5 bases not matched to a gene. The CDR3 runs to 15 residues. In DNA form, the CDR3 reads TGCGCCAGCAGCCAAGGAGGACAGGGAGGAGATACGCAGTATTTT. It encodes CASSQGGQGGDTQYF.

V and J are TRBV19 and TRBJ1-3; no firm D call. Germline values: CDR1 LNHDA, CDR2 SQIVND (reference sequence). The CDR3 is 14 residues long. V lost 4 bases and J lost 0, with 7 bases in between. CDR3 coding DNA: TGTGCCAGTAGTACCAGCAGCTCTGGAAACACCATATATTTT. Translating it yields CASSTSSSGNTIYF.

The J gene is TRBJ2-3, the V gene TRBV7-6; D uncertain. Germline V gives CDR1 SGHVS, CDR2 FNYEAQ. V was trimmed by 6 bases and J by 4 bases, leaving 14 bases between them. This CDR3 has 14 residues. CDR3 DNA: TGTGCCAGCAGTCTAGTAATGGCCTCAGATACGCAGTATTTT. Amino acids: CASSLVMASDTQYF.

This chain joins TRBV4-2 and TRBJ2-1, with TRBD2 matching 9 bases. The CDR3 totals 16 residues. Germline loops: CDR1 LGHNA, CDR2 YNFKEQ. Germline trimming cut 0 bases from V and 1 base from J; bases unmatched to any gene: 1. CDR3 DNA sequence: TGTGCCAGCAGCCAAGATACTAGCGGGTCCTACAATGAGCAGTTCTTC. Protein product: CASSQDTSGSYNEQFF.

This chain connects TRBV5-5 to TRBJ2-4, with 10 bases that match TRBD1. CDR3 length equals 14 residues. Per germline, CDR1 SGHKS and CDR2 YYEKEE (reference sequence). With V trimmed by 4 bases and J by 6 bases, 4 bases remained unmatched. Here the CDR3 reads CASSGQGGRNIQYF. The CDR3 DNA reads TGTGCCAGCAGCGGACAGGGGGGGAGAAACATTCAGTACTTC. Drawing the rest from reference TRBV5-5 and TRBJ2-4, the complete variable domain is DAGVTQSPTHLIKTRGQQVTLRCSPISGHKSVSWYQQVLGQGPQFIFQYYEKEERGRGNFPDRFSARQFPNYSSELNVNALLLGDSALYLCASSGQGGRNIQYFGAGTRLSVL.

J is TRBJ2-1 and V is TRBV7-3; weak D call: TRBD1 (5 bases). With 1 base removed from V and 4 bases from J, the gap between germline ends came to 5 bases. This CDR3 is built from 13 residues. CDR1 SGHTA and CDR2 FQGTGA come from the germline V gene. Here the CDR3 DNA reads TGTGCCAGCAGCTTAAACAGGTACAATGAGCAGTTCTTC. Amino acid sequence: CASSLNRYNEQFF.

The V call is TRBV4-3, the J call TRBJ2-1; the match to TRBD2 covers 13 bases. The CDR3 spans 16 residues. Germline values: CDR1 LGHNA, CDR2 YSLEER. The J segment lost 7 bases and the V segment lost 1 base, leaving 4 bases of the junction unmatched. The CDR3 coding sequence is TGCGCCAGCAGCCAAGCAGGGACTAGCGGGGCGAATGAGCAGTTCTTC. Translation gives CASSQAGTSGANEQFF.

The V gene is TRBV11-1, the J gene TRBJ2-3; D not certain. The CDR3 runs 14 residues. Trimming removed 2 bases at V and 2 bases at J, with 8 bases between. Germline loops: CDR1 SGHAT, CDR2 FQDESV (reference sequence). The CDR3 here is CASSLTPITDTQYF. Written as DNA, the CDR3 is TGTGCCAGCAGCTTAACCCCAATCACAGATACGCAGTATTTT. The variable domain in full, with the rest retrieved from reference TRBV11-1 and TRBJ2-3, is EAEVAQSPRYKITEKSQAVAFWCDPISGHATLYWYRQILGQGPELLVQFQDESVVDDSQLPKDRFSAERLKGVDSTLKIQPAELGDSAMYLCASSLTPITDTQYFGPGTRLTVL.

The chain is built from TRBV6-1 and TRBJ2-3; D gene unclear. There are 14 residues in the CDR3. The germline V gene has CDR1 MNHNS and CDR2 SASEGT. Trimming pared 8 bases from V and 2 bases from J, leaving 14 bases between. The CDR3 nucleotides are TGTGCCAGCTCCCCGGTCGGGTACACAGATACGCAGTATTTT. This codes for CASSPVGYTDTQYF.

The chain uses TRBV7-3 and TRBJ2-1; D tentatively fits TRBD1 or TRBD2 (5 bases each). This CDR3 spans 16 amino acids. V was clipped by 5 bases and J by 5 bases, with 19 bases between them. CDR1 is SGHTA and CDR2 is FQGTGA in the germline V gene. The CDR3 reads CASSEQGPQVHNEQFF. DNA of the CDR3: TGTGCCAGCAGCGAGCAGGGACCCCAGGTCCACAATGAGCAGTTCTTC.

The chain is built from TRBV27 and TRBJ1-5; D gene unclear. Germline V CDR1 and CDR2: MNHEY, SMNVEV (reference sequence). Deletions cut 4 bases from V and 0 bases from J, with 16 bases between. The CDR3 extends over 17 amino acids. This CDR3 is CASSSLTLYTSNQPQHF. The CDR3 DNA is TGTGCCAGCAGTTCCCTGACTTTGTACACTAGCAATCAGCCCCAGCATTTT.

The chain couples TRBV27 to TRBJ1-1; no clear D gene. CDR1 is MNHEY and CDR2 is SMNVEV in the germline V gene (reference sequence). With 2 bases removed from V and 5 bases from J, the gap between germline ends came to 9 bases. The CDR3 has 13 amino acids. CDR3 sequence: CASSLDSGTEAFF. DNA for the CDR3: TGTGCCAGCAGTTTAGATTCGGGGACTGAAGCTTTCTTT.